Listed below are T cell receptor beta chains from one sample, sequenced in a study of regulatory T cells in long-lasting Graves disease. TCRdb processed the multiplex PCR reads anew with MiXCR; each CDR3 protein has one entry. The repertoire includes more than 300,000 distinct CDR3 sequences, under 20% of them detected once, and over 20% sits in the top ten. This same sample was also taken into another study, of T cells in Graves' hyperthyroidism and ophthalmopathy.

This specimen consisted of peripheral blood mononuclear cells (PBMCs), obtained at new diagnosis, from a patient treated with antithyroid drugs. These receptors originate from a woman in her late teens or twenties with Graves disease. The CDR3 runs from the conserved cysteine through the conserved F or W. The order of the fields is V gene, clone size, D gene, J gene, CDR3 protein, CDR3 DNA. A D gene is named only where the DNA matches it firmly. Not every row has a clone size; where given, it reads once, few, many or a size class.

>TRBV7-2|many|TRBD1|TRBJ2-3
CASSSGQGASDTQYF
TGTGCCAGCAGCTCGGGACAGGGGGCATCCGATACGCAGTATTTT
>TRBV20-1|many|.|TRBJ2-3
CSGGGGPDTQYF
TGCAGTGGGGGGGGGGGCCCGGATACGCAGTATTTT
>TRBV20-1|many|.|TRBJ2-7
CSAREGTRGPEVGYEQYF
TGCAGTGCTAGAGAGGGGACTCGCGGACCGGAGGTTGGCTACGAGCAGTACTTC
>TRBV20-1|few|TRBD2|TRBJ2-2
CSARAGGIGELFF
TGCAGTGCTAGAGCGGGGGGTATCGGGGAGCTGTTTTTT
>TRBV6-1|few|.|TRBJ2-1
CAFAWGAAYNEQFF
TGTGCCTTTGCCTGGGGGGCCGCCTACAATGAGCAGTTCTTC
>TRBV7-2|.|.|TRBJ2-1
CASSHGWGGEQFF
TGTGCCAGCAGCCATGGATGGGGTGGTGAGCAGTTCTTC
>TRBV5-1|many|.|TRBJ1-2
CASSPGTAANYGYTF
TGCGCCAGCAGCCCAGGTACGGCAGCTAACTATGGCTACACCTTC
>TRBV27|many|.|TRBJ1-2
CASSLSSTDLHGYTF
TGTGCCAGCAGTTTATCGTCGACAGATCTACATGGCTACACCTTC
>TRBV12-3/TRBV12-4|.|TRBD1|TRBJ2-5
CASSAVGQGLETQYF
TGTGCCAGCAGCGCCGTGGGACAGGGGTTGGAGACCCAGTACTTC
>TRBV6-1|.|TRBD1|TRBJ1-6
CASSSPGQNNSPLHF
TGTGCCAGCAGCTCCCCGGGACAGAATAATTCACCCCTCCACTTT
>TRBV7-9|many|.|TRBJ1-5
CASSLEGGSQPQHF
TGTGCCAGCAGCTTAGAGGGGGGGTCCCAGCCCCAGCATTTT
>TRBV12-3/TRBV12-4|few|.|TRBJ1-3
CASSTANTIYF
TGTGCCAGCAGCACGGCGAACACCATATATTTT
>TRBV29-1|.|.|TRBJ2-1
CSVEALRREQFF
TGCAGCGTTGAAGCTCTCAGGCGCGAGCAGTTCTTC
>TRBV5-6|.|.|TRBJ1-4
CASSLGTGYLTNEKLFF
TGTGCCAGCAGCTTGGGTACCGGGTATTTGACTAATGAAAAACTGTTTTTT
>TRBV27|few|.|TRBJ1-2
CASSPTGPAGYTF
TGTGCCAGCAGTCCGACAGGACCCGCGGGCTACACCTTC
>TRBV27|many|TRBD1|TRBJ2-5
CASSPDRAPETQYF
TGTGCCAGCAGCCCCGACAGGGCCCCAGAGACCCAGTACTTC
>TRBV6-5|.|.|TRBJ1-1
CASSLFGDQANTEAFF
TGTGCCAGCAGTTTATTCGGGGACCAAGCGAACACTGAAGCTTTCTTT
>TRBV30|.|TRBD2|TRBJ2-3
CAWSGRGGRSDTQYF
TGTGCCTGGAGTGGGAGGGGCGGGAGGTCAGATACGCAGTATTTT
>TRBV12-3/TRBV12-4|many|.|TRBJ1-1
CASSFRGAGTEAFF
TGTGCCAGCAGTTTCAGGGGAGCGGGCACTGAAGCTTTCTTT
>TRBV10-3|.|TRBD1|TRBJ2-5
CAIGTGGDQETQYF
TGTGCCATCGGGACAGGGGGCGACCAAGAGACCCAGTACTTC
>TRBV7-7|many|.|TRBJ2-5
CASSLALRETQYF
TGTGCCAGCAGTTTAGCGCTGCGAGAGACCCAGTACTTC
>TRBV3-1|many|TRBD1|TRBJ1-1
CASSQGQGGTEAFF
TGTGCCAGCAGCCAAGGACAGGGGGGGACTGAAGCTTTCTTT
>TRBV2|few|TRBD1|TRBJ1-2
CASSEAGQRSGYTF
TGTGCCAGCAGTGAAGCGGGACAGAGAAGTGGCTACACCTTC
>TRBV6-1|.|TRBD1|TRBJ2-7
CASGGTGEEQYF
TGTGCCAGCGGAGGGACAGGGGAAGAGCAGTACTTC
>TRBV10-3|.|TRBD1|TRBJ2-7
CASSPPGQEYEQYF
TGTGCCAGCAGCCCACCGGGACAGGAGTACGAGCAGTACTTC
>TRBV10-3|.|TRBD1|TRBJ2-2
CAIRPDRASGELFF
TGTGCCATCAGGCCGGACAGGGCCAGCGGGGAGCTGTTTTTT
>TRBV5-1|many|TRBD2|TRBJ2-1
CASSLEPSGGFNEQFF
TGCGCCAGCAGCTTGGAGCCTAGCGGGGGGTTCAATGAGCAGTTCTTC
>TRBV9|few|.|TRBJ1-5
CASSPRSGSGEPQHF
TGTGCCAGCAGCCCCCGGTCTGGCAGCGGCGAGCCCCAGCATTTT
>TRBV2|few|.|TRBJ1-1
CASKLIQTNTEAFF
TGTGCCAGCAAGTTGATACAGACAAACACTGAAGCTTTCTTT
>TRBV5-1|many|TRBD2|TRBJ2-1
CASSVTSGTTSYNEQFF
TGCGCCAGCAGCGTGACTAGCGGGACGACCTCCTACAATGAGCAGTTCTTC
>TRBV6-1|many|TRBD1|TRBJ1-5
CASRPADRGHQPQHF
TGTGCCAGCCGACCAGCGGACAGGGGGCATCAGCCCCAGCATTTT
>TRBV3-1|once|TRBD2|TRBJ2-7
CASSRTSGVYEQYF
TGTGCCAGCAGCCGGACTAGCGGGGTCTACGAGCAGTACTTC
>TRBV7-2|many|.|TRBJ2-7
CASRPQGAPLASSYEQYF
TGTGCCAGCAGGCCCCAGGGGGCTCCACTAGCGAGCTCCTACGAGCAGTACTTC
>TRBV7-3|many|.|TRBJ1-2
CASSLNPGQEGYTF
TGTGCCAGCAGCTTAAACCCAGGGCAGGAGGGCTACACCTTC
>TRBV20-1|.|TRBD2|TRBJ2-7
CSAAMGGSPHEQYF
TGCAGTGCTGCAATGGGGGGGAGTCCCCACGAGCAGTACTTC
>TRBV2|many|.|TRBJ1-5
CASSQGLEQPQHF
TGTGCCAGCAGTCAAGGGCTTGAACAGCCCCAGCATTTT
>TRBV5-1|many|.|TRBJ1-2
CASSPELEKRNGYTF
TGCGCCAGCAGCCCGGAACTAGAAAAAAGGAATGGCTACACCTTC
>TRBV28|few|TRBD2|TRBJ2-5
CASGGLPQETQYF
TGTGCCAGCGGGGGACTACCCCAAGAGACCCAGTACTTC
>TRBV20-1|many|.|TRBJ1-1
CSARDVNGAEAFF
TGCAGTGCTAGAGATGTAAACGGGGCTGAAGCTTTCTTT
>TRBV2|.|.|TRBJ1-2
CASSLSGTPDNYGYTF
TGTGCCAGCAGTTTGTCCGGGACACCGGACAACTATGGCTACACCTTC
>TRBV30|many|TRBD2|TRBJ2-3
CAWAAGVITDTQYF
TGTGCCTGGGCGGCGGGGGTAATCACAGATACGCAGTATTTT
>TRBV6-1|.|TRBD1|TRBJ1-1
CASFDRGNTEAFF
TGTGCCAGCTTCGACAGGGGGAACACTGAAGCTTTCTTT
>TRBV20-1|many|.|TRBJ1-5
CSARVGSGNQPQHF
TGCAGTGCTAGAGTCGGCAGTGGCAATCAGCCCCAGCATTTT
>TRBV14|few|.|TRBJ2-5
CASSQQEEGTQYF
TGTGCCAGCAGTCAACAAGAGGAGGGGACCCAGTACTTC
>TRBV2|.|.|TRBJ2-5
CASSGQVRETQYF
TGTGCCAGCAGTGGCCAGGTGCGAGAGACCCAGTACTTC
>TRBV20-1|many|.|TRBJ2-3
CSAPTLWRGTDTQYF
TGCAGTGCCCCTACCCTCTGGCGGGGCACAGATACGCAGTATTTT
>TRBV20-1|many|.|TRBJ1-1
CSARLMNTEAFF
TGCAGTGCTAGGCTTATGAACACTGAAGCTTTCTTT
>TRBV13|many|TRBD2|TRBJ2-7
CASGTSRGEQYF
TGTGCCAGCGGGACTAGCAGGGGCGAGCAGTACTTC
>TRBV18|many|.|TRBJ2-3
CASSGRPGGSDTQYF
TGTGCCAGCTCAGGACGGCCAGGGGGGTCAGATACGCAGTATTTT
>TRBV11-2|many|TRBD1|TRBJ1-4
CASSSGQTLTNEKLFF
TGTGCCAGCAGCTCGGGACAGACCTTAACTAATGAAAAACTGTTTTTT
>TRBV15|medium-sized|.|TRBJ2-1
CATKMGGQYNEQFF
TGTGCCACGAAAATGGGGGGGCAGTACAATGAGCAGTTCTTC
>TRBV30|many|.|TRBJ1-5
CAWSVGRNQPQHF
TGTGCCTGGAGTGTGGGTCGAAATCAGCCCCAGCATTTT
>TRBV5-1|many|.|TRBJ2-7
CASSLEEISEQYF
TGCGCCAGCAGCTTGGAGGAGATTTCCGAGCAGTACTTC
>TRBV10-3|few|.|TRBJ1-1
CAISDPTRNTEAFF
TGTGCCATCAGTGACCCGACGAGGAACACTGAAGCTTTCTTT
>TRBV7-2|many|.|TRBJ2-2
CASSLGTGFTGELFF
TGTGCCAGCAGCTTAGGCACAGGGTTTACCGGGGAGCTGTTTTTT
>TRBV6-2/TRBV6-3|.|.|TRBJ2-3
CASREQALSTDTQYF
TGTGCCAGCAGGGAACAGGCTCTGAGCACAGATACGCAGTATTTT
>TRBV3-1|many|.|TRBJ2-5
CASSLTGWNRGETQYF
TGTGCCAGCAGCTTGACGGGTTGGAATCGTGGAGAGACCCAGTACTTC